These 18 T cell receptor beta chains share one sample of origin, sequenced in a study of beta chain features in type 1 diabetes. Reverse transcription of all isolated RNA meant that expressed TCRB transcripts were sequenced. Clones were sequenced by immunoSEQ multiplex PCR, and TCRdb holds only the in-frame ones, with some missing. In the table there are about 400,000 clones, around 13% of which are singletons. Sequencing was performed on naive CD4+ T cells from blood. These receptors were collected from a man younger than 35 in good health.

The rearrangement joins TRBV7-6 to TRBJ2-3, with D unclear. V was shortened by 0 bases and J by 2 bases, with 12 bases between the two germline ends. Germline CDR1 is SGHVS and CDR2 is FNYEAQ. The CDR3 covers 16 residues. CDR3 in DNA: TGTGCCAGCAGCTTAGCGTGGGCAGCAGTCACAGATACGCAGTATTTT. This codes for CASSLAWAAVTDTQYF.

This clone has only a few counts. The genes are TRBV7-9 and TRBJ2-1; 10 nucleotides match TRBD1. The V segment lost 5 bases and the J segment 7 bases; nucleotides outside the gene matches: 8. The CDR3 has 15 residues. Looked up from germline, CDR1 is SEHNR and CDR2 is FQNEAQ (reference sequence). This CDR3 is CASSLSGQGPNEQFF. CDR3 bases: TGTGCCAGCAGCCTCTCGGGACAGGGGCCAAATGAGCAGTTCTTC.

This chain links TRBV7-2 with TRBJ2-3; perhaps TRBD1 as D (6 bases). The CDR3 is made up of 15 amino acids. CDR1 and CDR2 (germline): SGHTA, FQGNSA. Deletions cut 3 bases from V and 9 bases from J, with 19 bases between. The CDR3 DNA reads as TGTGCCAGCAGCTTTGGGGGCGGTACCGGTCGGACGCAGTATTTT. It encodes CASSFGGGTGRTQYF.

Turning to this clone: Other DNA sequences in the same sample also yield this CDR3. This chain connects TRBV28 to TRBJ2-7; D is unclear. The CDR3 spans 13 residues. Trimming left V 3 bases short and J 2 bases short, with 8 bases between. The V gene's germline CDR1 is MDHEN and CDR2 SYDVKM. CDR3 sequence reads: CASSLGSTYEQYF. The CDR3 bases are TGTGCCAGCAGTTTGGGCAGCACCTACGAGCAGTACTTC. The whole variable domain, filled in from reference TRBV28 and TRBJ2-7, reads DVKVTQSSRYLVKRTGEKVFLECVQDMDHENMFWYRQDPGLGLRLIYFSYDVKMKEKGDIPEGYSVSREKKERFSLILESASTNQTSMYLCASSLGSTYEQYFGPGTRLTVT.

The rearrangement uses TRBV11-3 and TRBJ1-1, with D perhaps matching TRBD1 (5 bases). V was clipped by 5 bases and J by 2 bases, with 9 bases between them. The CDR3 is 13 amino acids. Germline loops: CDR1 SGHNT, CDR2 YENEEA. CDR3 loop: CASSVQENTEAFF. CDR3 in DNA: TGTGCCAGCAGCGTACAGGAAAACACTGAAGCTTTCTTT.

The table lists this clone with a few counts. V gene TRBV5-4 combines with J gene TRBJ2-3; TRBD2 agrees at 12 bases. V shed 4 bases, J shed 5 bases, and the junction held 8 bases outside the gene matches. CDR1 is SGHNT and CDR2 is YYREEE in the germline V gene (reference sequence). There are 16 residues in the CDR3. The CDR3 loop reads CASSMASGGVIDTQYF. The CDR3 bases are TGTGCCAGCAGCATGGCTAGCGGGGGGGTTATAGATACGCAGTATTTT.

The table lists this clone with a few counts. The chain has TRBV28 and TRBJ2-7; D gene unclear. Deletions cut 6 bases from V and 3 bases from J, with 6 bases between. Per the germline V gene, CDR1 is MDHEN and CDR2 is SYDVKM. This CDR3 is built from 11 residues. CDR3 sequence (DNA): TGTGCCAGCAGGAAACTCTACGAGCAGTACTTC. It codes for CASRKLYEQYF.

V and J are TRBV5-4 and TRBJ2-1, with D perhaps TRBD2 (6 bases). The CDR3 extends over 15 amino acids. Deletions cut 0 bases from V and 1 base from J, with 8 bases between. The germline gives CDR1 SGHNT, CDR2 YYREEE (reference sequence). CDR3 sequence reads: CASSLDGRSYNEQFF. Here the CDR3 DNA reads TGTGCCAGCAGCTTGGACGGGAGATCCTACAATGAGCAGTTCTTC.

This clone came up a few times. The chain uses TRBV4-3 and TRBJ2-7, with 12 nucleotides matching TRBD2. The CDR3 extends over 16 amino acids. Looked up from germline, CDR1 is LGHNA and CDR2 is YSLEER. V gave up 1 base and J gave up 0 bases; unmatched junction bases: 1. The DNA for the CDR3 is TGCGCCAGCAGCCAAGGACTAGCGGGAGTCTCCTACGAGCAGTACTTC. Residues: CASSQGLAGVSYEQYF.

The chain uses TRBV28 and TRBJ2-7, with D perhaps TRBD1 (5 bases). The CDR3 runs 11 residues. V was clipped by 11 bases and J by 2 bases, with 10 bases between them. Germline assignment: CDR1 MDHEN and CDR2 SYDVKM. The CDR3 DNA reads TGTGCCGTCGCAGGGCCCTACGAGCAGTACTTC. Translating gives CAVAGPYEQYF. The full variable domain, in which reference TRBV28 and TRBJ2-7 provide the parts outside the CDR3, is DVKVTQSSRYLVKRTGEKVFLECVQDMDHENMFWYRQDPGLGLRLIYFSYDVKMKEKGDIPEGYSVSREKKERFSLILESASTNQTSMYLCAVAGPYEQYFGPGTRLTVT.

This sequence joins TRBV9 and TRBJ2-1, with 7 bases lining up with TRBD2. The CDR3 is made up of 16 amino acids. The V segment lost 0 bases and the J segment 3 bases; nucleotides outside the gene matches: 6. The germline gives CDR1 SGDLS, CDR2 YYNGEE. The CDR3 loop reads CASSVGAGEFYNEQFF. For the CDR3, the DNA is TGTGCCAGCAGCGTAGGGGCGGGGGAGTTCTACAATGAGCAGTTCTTC.

This clone has more than one count but fewer than ten. The chain has TRBV7-2 and TRBJ2-2; the match to TRBD2 covers 7 bases. Germline lookup yields CDR1 SGHTA and CDR2 FQGNSA. The trim removed 0 bases at V and 0 bases at J, leaving 1 base unmatched. The CDR3 has 16 amino acids. The CDR3: CASSLAGGANTGELFF. CDR3 DNA sequence: TGTGCCAGCAGCTTAGCTGGGGGGGCGAACACCGGGGAGCTGTTTTTT.

V is TRBV30 and J is TRBJ1-1; D not resolved. Germline CDR1 reads GTSNPN; CDR2 reads SVGIG (reference sequence). This CDR3 contains 13 residues. V lost 0 bases and J lost 6, with 11 bases in between. CDR3 in DNA: TGTGCCTGGAGTGTAGAGGTTTGGGCTGAAGCTTTCTTT. It is translated as CAWSVEVWAEAFF.

This clone was counted a few times. The V and J genes are TRBV5-6 and TRBJ1-6, with TRBD1 matching over 9 bases. Germline CDR1 is SGHDT and CDR2 is YYEEEE. The junction had 5 bases not matched to a gene; V was cut back by 1 base and J by 6 bases. This CDR3 region has 16 residues. The CDR3 DNA follows: TGTGCCAGCAGCTTGAGGACAGGGGCCCCTAATTCACCCCTCCACTTT. This codes for CASSLRTGAPNSPLHF. Complete variable domain (other parts from reference TRBV5-6 and TRBJ1-6): DAGVTQSPTHLIKTRGQQVTLRCSPKSGHDTVSWYQQALGQGPQFIFQYYEEEERQRGNFPDRFSGHQFPNYSSELNVNALLLGDSALYLCASSLRTGAPNSPLHFGNGTRLTVT.

V usage is TRBV7-9 and J usage is TRBJ2-3, with D possibly TRBD2 on 6 matching bases. The CDR3 consists of 16 residues. Germline values: CDR1 SEHNR, CDR2 FQNEAQ (reference sequence). The germline V and J ends were trimmed by 2 bases and 0 bases, with 12 bases remaining between them. In DNA form, the CDR3 reads TGTGCCAGCAGCTTAATAGCGGTCGGAAGCACAGATACGCAGTATTTT. Its protein is CASSLIAVGSTDTQYF. Using reference TRBV7-9 and TRBJ2-3 for the parts outside the CDR3, the full variable domain is DTGVSQNPRHKITKRGQNVTFRCDPISEHNRLYWYRQTLGQGPEFLTYFQNEAQLEKSRLLSDRFSAERPKGSFSTLEIQRTEQGDSAMYLCASSLIAVGSTDTQYFGPGTRLTVL.

This clone occurred a few times. V gene TRBV9 combines with J gene TRBJ2-1, with D unclear. The CDR3 is made up of 16 amino acids. V was clipped by 0 bases and J by 3 bases, with 13 bases between them. Germline CDR1 reads SGDLS; CDR2 reads YYNGEE. CDR3 residues: CASSVDGRLFYNEQFF. The CDR3 bases are TGTGCCAGCAGCGTAGACGGCAGACTCTTCTACAATGAGCAGTTCTTC.

Only a few counts were recorded for this clone. CDR3 amino acids: CASSFDYGYTF. CDR3 in DNA: TGTGCCAGCAGTTTCGACTATGGCTACACCTTC. V usage is TRBV28 and J usage is TRBJ1-2; D is ambiguous. Germline V lookup: CDR1 MDHEN, CDR2 SYDVKM. Deletions cut 3 bases from V and 3 bases from J, with 2 bases between. The CDR3 loop spans 11 amino acids.

The sample holds a few counts of this clone. The chain combines TRBV6-6 with TRBJ2-7; the match to TRBD1 covers 9 bases. The junction had 10 bases not matched to a gene; V was cut back by 5 bases and J by 5 bases. The germline CDR1 and CDR2 sequences are MNHNY and SVGAGI (reference sequence). The CDR3 has 15 residues. DNA of the CDR3: TGTGCCAGCAGTCCCCGGGGGACAGGGAACCACGAGCAGTACTTC. Translation: CASSPRGTGNHEQYF.